One sample yielded the 12 T cell receptor beta chains listed below, sequenced in a study of blood T cell repertoires in COVID-19. Using immunoSEQ multiplex PCR, the repertoire was profiled, and TCRdb retains in-frame clones only, with some absent. Found here are 300,000 to 450,000 clones, over 75% of them singletons; the top ten hold roughly 0.94%. Sequencing was done on a sample of PBMCs or T cells enriched from blood (not recorded which). The receptor source for this set is a woman aged 25 to 39 who had recovered from COVID-19.

As concerns this clone: A much more abundant neighbour one base away suggests this may be a read error. The rearrangement joins TRBV4-1 to TRBJ2-3; 8 bases are a match to TRBD2. The J segment lost 1 base and the V segment lost 0 bases, leaving 3 bases of the junction unmatched. This CDR3 is built from 16 residues. In germline, CDR1 is MGHRA, CDR2 YSYEKL. This CDR3 reads CASSQDQAGGTDTQYF. The CDR3, as DNA: TGCGCCAGCAGCCAAGATCAAGCGGGGGGCACAGATACGCAGTATTTT.

This rearrangement joins TRBV14 to TRBJ2-3; TRBD2 matches 10 bases. J was trimmed by 5 bases and V by 1 base; bases with no gene match: 6. CDR1 is SGHDN, CDR2 FVKESK, per germline. The CDR3 extends over 16 amino acids. The CDR3 is CASSQGERGGLDTQYF. The CDR3 DNA sequence: TGTGCCAGCAGCCAAGGAGAGCGGGGGGGCCTAGATACGCAGTATTTT.

The chain is built from TRBV5-1 and TRBJ2-7, with 8 positions matching TRBD1. The CDR3 totals 16 residues. Germline lookup yields CDR1 SGHRS and CDR2 YFSETQ. V was pared by 0 bases and J by 6 bases, with 11 bases of the junction left unmatched. The CDR3 reads CASSLGRTGIAVEQYF. The CDR3 nucleotides read TGCGCCAGCAGCTTGGGGAGGACAGGGATCGCAGTCGAGCAGTACTTC.

This clone was counted a single time. This chain joins TRBV15 and TRBJ2-7; D not resolved. Germline V gene sequence: CDR1 LNHNV, CDR2 YYDKDF (reference sequence). This CDR3 comprises 14 residues. Trimming removed 0 bases from V and 3 bases from J, with 9 bases in between. This CDR3 reads CATSRETVLYEQYF. The CDR3 coding sequence is TGTGCCACCAGCAGAGAAACAGTCCTCTACGAGCAGTACTTC.

V usage is TRBV3-1 (or the pseudogene TRBV3-2) and J usage is TRBJ2-1; perhaps TRBD1 as D (6 bases). CDR3 length: 16 amino acids. V was pared by 1 base and J by 5 bases, with 15 bases between. Per germline, CDR1 LGHDT and CDR2 YNNKEL (reference sequence). CDR3 protein: CASSQATRGIDNEQFF. The CDR3 DNA follows: TGTGCCAGCAGCCAAGCGACCAGGGGTATCGACAATGAGCAGTTCTTC.

CDR3 residues: CASSWSSGGYQETQYF. The CDR3 bases are TGTGCCAGCAGCTGGTCTAGCGGGGGGTACCAAGAGACCCAGTACTTC. The rearrangement uses TRBV7-2 and TRBJ2-5; TRBD2 matches at 11 bases. This CDR3 has 16 residues. Unmatched junction bases numbered 4, after V lost 4 bases and J lost 0 bases. Germline V CDR1 and CDR2: SGHTA, FQGNSA.

This clone was recorded only once. The chain carries TRBV30 and TRBJ1-6; no firm D call. The CDR3 runs 13 residues. Germline V CDR1 and CDR2: GTSNPN, SVGIG (reference sequence). V gave up 1 base and J gave up 7 bases, with 8 bases separating them. This CDR3 reads CAWSERSNSPLHF. In nucleotides, the CDR3 is TGTGCCTGGAGTGAGCGGTCCAATTCACCCCTCCACTTT.

J is TRBJ2-5 and V is TRBV19, with D possibly matching TRBD1 (6 bases). Trimming removed 4 bases from V and 4 bases from J, with 13 bases in between. There are 14 residues in the CDR3. In germline, CDR1 is LNHDA, CDR2 SQIVND (reference sequence). DNA of the CDR3: TGTGCCAGTAGTACACAGGGAAGAGGAGAGACCCAGTACTTC. Its translation is CASSTQGRGETQYF.

The rearrangement links TRBV2 to TRBJ2-3, with TRBD1 matching over 8 bases. CDR1 and CDR2 (germline): SNHLY, FYNNEI. V lost 8 bases to trimming and J lost 4 bases; unmatched junction nucleotides: 8. There are 14 residues in the CDR3. In DNA form, the CDR3 reads TGTGCCAGCGGAAGTCAGGGGGCATCAGATACGCAGTATTTT. This gives the protein CASGSQGASDTQYF.

For the CDR3, the DNA is TGTGCCAGCAGCGTAGGGGACAGGGGACCTTCACCCCTCCACTTT. Translating gives CASSVGDRGPSPLHF. The genes are TRBV9 and TRBJ1-6; 10 nucleotides agree with TRBD1. This CDR3 spans 15 amino acids. CDR1 is SGDLS, CDR2 YYNGEE, per germline. Trimming took 0 bases from V and 9 from J; bases not matched to a gene: 3.

V gene TRBV28 combines with J gene TRBJ2-1; TRBD2 aligns across 7 bases. The CDR3 has 14 residues. V trimming: 7 bases; J trimming: 0 bases; junction bases outside the gene matches: 3. Germline values: CDR1 MDHEN, CDR2 SYDVKM. The CDR3 sequence is CASKGGSSYNEQFF. The CDR3 nucleotides are TGTGCCAGCAAGGGCGGGAGCTCCTACAATGAGCAGTTCTTC.

The chain joins TRBV5-4 to TRBJ1-2, with a possible D match to TRBD1 (6 bases). Germline values: CDR1 SGHNT, CDR2 YYREEE (reference sequence). V lost 5 bases, J lost 2 bases, and 13 bases lay in between. The CDR3 length is 14 residues. CDR3 bases: TGTGCCAGCAGACCGAGGACAGCCAACTATGGCTACACCTTC. Translated: CASRPRTANYGYTF.